Presented here are 13 T cell receptor beta chains from one specimen sequenced in a study of response to subunit inactivated influenza vaccine. One entry per CDR3 protein, called by TCRdb with MiXCR from the RT-PCR reads. The sample contains under 500,000 distinct CDR3 sequences, roughly 11% of which appear only once. Sequences were derived from PBMCs from blood, sampled about 40 days after vaccination. These receptors all stem from a man in his forties or fifties who received an inactivated influenza vaccine.

This clonotype was observed a few times. The chain is built from TRBV12-3 or TRBV12-4 and TRBJ2-4, with D unclear. The V end was cut by 0 bases, the J end by 0 bases, with 6 bases between. This CDR3 has 15 residues. CDR3 amino acids: CASSLAGKAKNIQYF. CDR3 coding DNA: TGTGCCAGCAGTTTAGCGGGGAAAGCCAAAAACATTCAGTACTTC.

The table lists this clonotype with a few counts. The gene calls are TRBV4-3 and TRBJ2-2; TRBD2 matches at 13 bases. Trimming took 4 bases from V and 7 from J; bases not matched to a gene: 9. Germline V gene data show CDR1 as LGHNA and CDR2 as YSLEER. The CDR3 totals 17 residues. The CDR3 DNA reads as TGCGCCAGCAGCCCTGGGGGACTAGCGGGACACGGCGGGGAGCTGTTTTTT. It encodes CASSPGGLAGHGGELFF.

This clonotype was counted ten times or more. The V gene is TRBV29-1, the J gene TRBJ2-3; either TRBD1 or TRBD2 may supply D (6 bases each). V shed 8 bases and J shed 2 bases, with 17 bases lying between them. The CDR3 extends over 14 amino acids. Germline-derived CDR1 and CDR2 are SQVTM and ANQGSEA. The CDR3 DNA reads TGCAGCTCGGAAGGGGGAGGAAACACAGATACGCAGTATTTT. This codes for CSSEGGGNTDTQYF.

V is TRBV7-6 and J is TRBJ2-4; 7 nucleotides line up with TRBD1. CDR3 length: 18 residues. Germline V gives CDR1 SGHVS, CDR2 FNYEAQ. Trimming removed 5 bases from V and 0 bases from J; junction bases left unmatched: 13. The CDR3 nucleotides are TGTGCCAGCAGCAGGGACAGAGACCTTACCCTAGCCAAAAACATTCAGTACTTC. Its translation: CASSRDRDLTLAKNIQYF.

The chain recombines TRBV5-1 with TRBJ1-2, with TRBD1 as a possible D gene (5 bases). Trimming left V 0 bases short and J 7 bases short, with 10 bases between. CDR3 size: 13 residues. Germline-derived CDR1 and CDR2 are SGHRS and YFSETQ. The DNA for the CDR3 is TGCGCCAGCAGCTTGGCCGACAGCAGTGGCTACACCTTC. Translating gives CASSLADSSGYTF.

This clonotype has just a few counts. J is TRBJ2-7 and V is TRBV5-1; 9 bases are shared with TRBD2. CDR1 SGHRS and CDR2 YFSETQ come from the germline V gene. This CDR3 contains 14 residues. The V and J ends lost 7 bases and 0 bases, in that order; junction bases with no gene match: 5. In DNA form, the CDR3 reads TGCGCCAGCTCGGTAGCGGGGGACTCCTACGAGCAGTACTTC. Protein product: CASSVAGDSYEQYF. The full variable domain, rest sourced from reference TRBV5-1 and TRBJ2-7, is KAGVTQTPRYLIKTRGQQVTLSCSPISGHRSVSWYQQTPGQGLQFLFEYFSETQRNKGNFPGRFSGRQFSNSRSEMNVSTLELGDSALYLCASSVAGDSYEQYFGPGTRLTVT.

V gene TRBV6-2 or TRBV6-3 combines with J gene TRBJ2-3; D may match TRBD1 or TRBD2 (5 bases each). CDR1 is MNHEY and CDR2 is SVGEGT in the germline V gene. The germline V and J ends were trimmed by 4 bases and 2 bases, with 16 bases remaining between them. This CDR3 is built from 16 residues. The CDR3 loop reads CASSFWDASYTDTQYF. CDR3 bases: TGTGCCAGCAGTTTCTGGGACGCGTCCTACACAGATACGCAGTATTTT.

This clonotype was found a few times. This may come from a read error, since a much larger clone is one base off. This chain joins TRBV5-1 and TRBJ2-1, with TRBD2 identical over 12 bases. Losses at the gene ends were 7 bases for V and 6 bases for J; bases not matched to a gene: 11. CDR1 SGHRS and CDR2 YFSETQ come from the germline V gene. The length of the CDR3 is 16 residues. CDR3 in DNA: TGCGCCAGCGGCCCATTGACTAGCGGGAGCGGCAATGAGCAGTTCTTC. This codes for CASGPLTSGSGNEQFF.

CDR3 in DNA: TGTGCCAGCAGCCGGGGGACGGATAACACCGGGGAGCTGTTTTTT. It codes for CASSRGTDNTGELFF. V is TRBV14 and J is TRBJ2-2; D tentatively reads TRBD1 or TRBD2 (5 bases each). This CDR3 contains 15 residues. Germline CDR1 reads SGHDN; CDR2 reads FVKESK. Deletions cut 4 bases from V and 2 bases from J, with 11 bases between.

There are many counts of this clonotype. This rearrangement joins TRBV25-1 to TRBJ1-2, with D unresolved. CDR3 size: 12 residues. Trimming stripped 4 bases from V and 3 bases from J, with 6 bases between. CDR1 is MGHDK and CDR2 is SYGVNS in the germline V gene. DNA for the CDR3: TGTGCCAGCAGTGTTGCAGACTATGGCTACACCTTC. Translated, it gives CASSVADYGYTF.

This clonotype was picked up many times. The junction departs from the called germline gene at one end, perhaps through a read error. The chain uses TRBV2 and TRBJ1-1; D is possibly TRBD1 (6 bases). The CDR3 runs to 14 residues. The V gene's germline CDR1 is SNHLY and CDR2 FYNNEI. The CDR3 DNA follows: TGTGCCAGCAGTGAAAGAGGGGGGAACGCTGAAGCTTTCTTT. Translation gives CASSERGGNAEAFF.

This clonotype was found many times. The chain recombines TRBV15 with TRBJ2-5; a weak D match, TRBD1 (6 bases). The CDR3 is made up of 15 amino acids. CDR1 is LNHNV, CDR2 YYDKDF, per germline (reference sequence). Between the trimmed V and J ends, which lost 0 bases and 2 bases, there was a span of 10 bases. CDR3 DNA: TGTGCCACCAGCAGAGAAGACAGGATTCAAGAGACCCAGTACTTC. Its translation: CATSREDRIQETQYF.

The J gene is TRBJ2-5, the V gene TRBV5-1, with 7 positions matching TRBD1. Germline values: CDR1 SGHRS, CDR2 YFSETQ. J gave up 1 base and V 4 bases, and 10 bases lay outside the gene matches. The CDR3 length is 16 residues. The CDR3 DNA reads TGCGCCAGCAGCAGGGACAGACGGCAGGGCCAAGAGACCCAGTACTTC. Its protein is CASSRDRRQGQETQYF.